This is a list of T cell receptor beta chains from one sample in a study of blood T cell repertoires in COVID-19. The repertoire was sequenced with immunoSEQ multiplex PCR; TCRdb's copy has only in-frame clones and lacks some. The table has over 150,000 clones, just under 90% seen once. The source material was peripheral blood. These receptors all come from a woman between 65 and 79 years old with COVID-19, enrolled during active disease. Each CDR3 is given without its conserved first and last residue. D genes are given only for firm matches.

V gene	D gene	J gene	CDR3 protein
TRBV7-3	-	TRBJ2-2	ASSLIRTENTGELF
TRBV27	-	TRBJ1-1	ASSLSQRGEAF
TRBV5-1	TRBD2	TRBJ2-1	ASSLAASGVTNEQF
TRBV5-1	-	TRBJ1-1	ASRTRAGEEGSTEAF
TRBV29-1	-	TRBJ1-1	SATAGNQHTEAF
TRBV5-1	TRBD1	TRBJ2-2	ASSSGQGNTGELF
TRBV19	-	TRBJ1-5	ASSIGPGESNQPQH
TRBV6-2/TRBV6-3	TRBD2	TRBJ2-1	ASSGLAPYNEQF
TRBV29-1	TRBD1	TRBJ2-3	SADRGTDTQY
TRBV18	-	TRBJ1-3	ASSPIDGGLEAGNTIY
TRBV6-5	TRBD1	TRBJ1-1	ASRGQVGAFEAF
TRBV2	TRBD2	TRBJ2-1	ASIVGLDRYNEQF
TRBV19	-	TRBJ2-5	ASSVAPSGETQY
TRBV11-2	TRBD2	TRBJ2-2	ASSPRGGRVPGELF
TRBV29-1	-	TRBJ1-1	SVQKGGGNTEAF
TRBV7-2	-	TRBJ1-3	ASSLGGYSGNTIY
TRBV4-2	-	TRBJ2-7	ASSLGTADYEQY
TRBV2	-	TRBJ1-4	ASSVSGFYEKLF
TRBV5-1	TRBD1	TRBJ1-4	ASSLWGQGGINEKLF
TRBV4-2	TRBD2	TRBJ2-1	ASSQEASGEQF
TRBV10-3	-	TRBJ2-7	AIRGDLTALTDEQY
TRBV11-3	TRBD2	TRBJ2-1	ASSLEGLAGNEQF
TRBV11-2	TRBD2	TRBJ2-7	ASSLTSRREVSYEQY
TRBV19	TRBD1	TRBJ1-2	ASSIKGAYGYT
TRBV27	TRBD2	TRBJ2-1	ASSSGLAGTAEQF
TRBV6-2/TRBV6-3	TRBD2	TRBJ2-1	ASSPLGSAGEQF
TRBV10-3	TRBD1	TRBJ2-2	AISRTGYDGELF
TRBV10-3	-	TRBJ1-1	AISAGDSNTEAF
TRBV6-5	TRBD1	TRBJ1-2	ASRNAGTGNYGYT
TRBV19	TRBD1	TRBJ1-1	ASIPRDSGGTEAF
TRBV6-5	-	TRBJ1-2	ASSYSLTGNYGYT
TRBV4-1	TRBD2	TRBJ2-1	ASSRGLTSGGTGNEQF
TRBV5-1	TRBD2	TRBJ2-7	ASSLSLAGYEQY
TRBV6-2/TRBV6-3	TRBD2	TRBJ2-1	ASSTGTSGKAEQF
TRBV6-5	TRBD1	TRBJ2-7	ASSFGDRRYEQY
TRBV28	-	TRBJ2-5	ASSLFFNRAGLETQY
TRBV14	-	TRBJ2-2	ASSQGRGPGELF
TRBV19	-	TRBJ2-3	ASSPSTDTQY
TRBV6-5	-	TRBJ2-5	ASNPGTGQETQY
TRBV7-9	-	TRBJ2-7	ASSFQSYEQY
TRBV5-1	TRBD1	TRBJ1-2	ASSLITGDNYGYT
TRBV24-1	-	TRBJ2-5	ATMDFSAGTQY
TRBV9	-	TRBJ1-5	ASSGGANQPQH
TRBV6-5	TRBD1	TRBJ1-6	ASSSGQVGSPLH
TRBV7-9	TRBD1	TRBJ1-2	ASSLSGTGAGYT
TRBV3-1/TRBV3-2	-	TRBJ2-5	ASSQVQPAGVETQY
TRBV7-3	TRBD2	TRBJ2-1	ASSLINFGSGLLNNEQF
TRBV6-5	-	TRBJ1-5	ASGGRQPQH
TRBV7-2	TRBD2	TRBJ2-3	ASSLAIGLAGVQMQY
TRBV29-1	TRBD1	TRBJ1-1	SVRQGNTEAF
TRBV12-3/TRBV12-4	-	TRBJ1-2	ASSLPPNGYT
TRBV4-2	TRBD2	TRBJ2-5	ASSWGAGGPY
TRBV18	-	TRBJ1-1	ASSTGHFTEAF